This TCR beta chain was sequenced for a study of T cells in localized non-small cell lung cancer. Study-wide findings and caveats: A single tumor region was sequenced, leaving heterogeneity possible.

Produced via immunoSEQ multiplex PCR; TCRdb's table is partial and in-frame only. The table records fewer than 35,000 clones, roughly 88% of them present only once. In the case of this clone: Its antigen is not identified.

This CDR3 region has 11 residues. Deletions cut 3 bases from V and 10 bases from J, with 7 bases between. Germline V lookup: CDR1 SNHLY, CDR2 FYNNEI. The clonotype was recovered from a man between 40 and 69 years old with stage I lung adenocarcinoma. The chain couples TRBV2 to TRBJ2-1; the D is unclear. Sequenced here: peripheral blood, sampled before any cancer treatment. CDR3 nucleotide sequence: TGTGCCAGCAGTGAGCAGAGGGAGCAGTTCTTC. This sequence encodes CASSEQREQFF.